A single sample is the source of the 22 T cell receptor beta chains below, sequenced in a study of cytomegalovirus exposure and HLA in healthy donors. Vbeta (60) and Jbeta (13) primers were used in the PCR. The table came from immunoSEQ multiplex PCR; TCRdb's copy has only in-frame clones and leaves some out. The sample contains fewer than 200,000 clones, roughly 81% of which appear only once. Material: PBMCs. These receptors were obtained from a woman in her forties or fifties in good health and CMV-seronegative.

The chain couples TRBV15 to TRBJ1-2; 7 nucleotides match TRBD1. The CDR3 consists of 15 residues. Germline trimming cut 7 bases from V and 4 bases from J; bases unmatched to any gene: 12. The germline gives CDR1 LNHNV, CDR2 YYDKDF (reference sequence). CDR3 region: CATTRPDRALYGYTF. The CDR3 nucleotides read TGTGCCACCACCCGACCAGACAGGGCCCTCTATGGCTACACCTTC.

The chain combines TRBV7-2 with TRBJ1-4; a weak D match, TRBD1 (5 bases). This CDR3 is built from 14 residues. The V and J ends lost 2 bases and 8 bases respectively, with 12 bases between them. The germline gives CDR1 SGHTA, CDR2 FQGNSA. The CDR3, as DNA: TGTGCCAGCAGCTTATCAGGGTACGCAGAAAAACTGTTTTTT. Encoded protein: CASSLSGYAEKLFF.

This clone was seen a single time. V usage is TRBV6-1 and J usage is TRBJ1-5; possible D gene TRBD1, 5 bases. The germline V gene has CDR1 MNHNS and CDR2 SASEGT. The CDR3 runs to 14 residues. V gave up 11 bases and J gave up 4 bases, with 18 bases separating them. This chain's CDR3 is CAAQGGTPNQPQHF. CDR3 sequence (DNA): TGTGCCGCCCAAGGAGGGACGCCGAATCAGCCCCAGCATTTT.

The chain has TRBV7-6 and TRBJ2-5; 9 positions agree with TRBD1. V trimming: 5 bases; J trimming: 1 base; junction bases outside the gene matches: 5. The CDR3 totals 15 residues. Germline V lookup: CDR1 SGHVS, CDR2 FNYEAQ. The chain's CDR3 is CASSGQGSSQETQYF. DNA for the CDR3: TGTGCCAGCAGCGGACAGGGGAGCTCCCAAGAGACCCAGTACTTC.

The table lists this clone with a few counts. The chain couples TRBV6-5 to TRBJ2-1; 8 nucleotides agree with TRBD1. V shed 11 bases and J 12 bases; nucleotides not matched to a gene: 21. CDR1 is MNHEY and CDR2 is SVGAGI in the germline V gene. This CDR3 region has 15 residues. The CDR3 loop is CASGPQGAGFLGQFF. The CDR3 nucleotides are TGTGCCTCCGGACCCCAGGGGGCAGGTTTTTTAGGGCAGTTCTTC.

This chain links TRBV6-5 with TRBJ2-5; weak D call: TRBD2 (5 bases). The CDR3 totals 12 residues. The germline V and J ends were trimmed by 6 bases and 5 bases, with 10 bases remaining between them. Germline V gives CDR1 MNHEY, CDR2 SVGAGI. CDR3 nucleotides: TGTGCCAGCAGCACGAGGGAGGAGACCCAGTACTTC. Its protein product is CASSTREETQYF.

This clone was detected a few times. The chain recombines TRBV10-3 with TRBJ1-3, with D possibly TRBD1 on 6 matching bases. Germline CDR1 is ENHRY and CDR2 is SYGVKD. Between the trimmed V and J ends, which lost 4 bases and 1 base, there was a span of 11 bases. CDR3 length equals 15 residues. CDR3 sequence reads: CAISAGQLSGNTIYF. DNA for the CDR3: TGTGCCATCAGTGCCGGACAGTTGTCTGGAAACACCATATATTTT.

The rearrangement uses TRBV21-1 and TRBJ1-1; the DNA was not used to check the table's D call, TRBD1. TRBV21-1 constitutes a pseudogene. The CDR3 length is 18 residues. The CDR3 spells CASSPVGGSGGDITEAFF. CDR3 nucleotide sequence: TGTGCCAGCAGCCCGGTGGGTGGGTCAGGGGGCGATATCACTGAAGCTTTCTTT.

The CDR3 DNA is TGTGCCAGCTCACGCGTCTCCGGGACAGGGTTCACTGAAGCTTTCTTT. Amino acids: CASSRVSGTGFTEAFF. The chain employs TRBV18 and TRBJ1-1; 9 bases are a match to TRBD1. From germline, CDR1 is KGHSH and CDR2 LQKENI. The CDR3 has 16 amino acids. V shed 4 bases, J shed 4 bases, and the junction held 10 bases outside the gene matches. Supplemented by reference TRBV18 and TRBJ1-1, the full variable domain reads NAGVMQNPRHLVRRRGQEARLRCSPMKGHSHVYWYRQLPEEGLKFMVYLQKENIIDESGMPKERFSAEFPKEGPSILRIQQVVRGDSAAYFCASSRVSGTGFTEAFFGQGTRLTVV.

This clone was counted once. This sequence joins TRBV27 and TRBJ1-2; no definite D call. The germline gives CDR1 MNHEY, CDR2 SMNVEV (reference sequence). V dropped 3 bases and J dropped 7 bases, with 15 bases sitting between them. CDR3 size: 14 residues. The chain's CDR3 is CASSFQRDTGGYTF. The DNA of the CDR3 is TGTGCCAGCAGTTTCCAGAGGGATACCGGTGGCTACACCTTC.

The chain recombines TRBV5-5 with TRBJ2-5; 9 nucleotides match TRBD1. CDR3 length equals 16 residues. CDR1 and CDR2 from the germline V gene are SGHKS and YYEKEE (reference sequence). J was trimmed by 4 bases and V by 5 bases; bases with no gene match: 12. CDR3 region: CASRGGVGQGRETQYF. CDR3 nucleotides: TGTGCCAGCAGGGGAGGTGTAGGACAGGGGAGAGAGACCCAGTACTTC.

This sequence joins TRBV4-3 and TRBJ2-7; perhaps TRBD2 as D (5 bases). The V gene lost 0 bases and the J gene lost 7 bases, with 13 bases spanning the gap. This CDR3 region has 14 residues. Germline assignment: CDR1 LGHNA and CDR2 YSLEER. CDR3 sequence (DNA): TGCGCCAGCAGCCAAGATCTGTCAAGAGGGGAGCAGTACTTC. Its translation: CASSQDLSRGEQYF.

This clone appeared a single time. The chain carries TRBV5-6 and TRBJ1-1; D remains unclear. This CDR3 has 14 residues. Germline CDR1 SGHDT, CDR2 YYEEEE. Between the trimmed V and J ends, which lost 0 bases and 1 base, there was a span of 7 bases. DNA for the CDR3: TGTGCCAGCAGCTTGGCCCCTTGGAACACTGAAGCTTTCTTT. Protein product: CASSLAPWNTEAFF.

The genes are TRBV6-5 and TRBJ2-7, with D maybe TRBD1 (5 bases). Germline V gives CDR1 MNHEY, CDR2 SVGAGI. This CDR3 comprises 12 residues. The V end lost 6 bases, the J end lost 3 bases, and 9 bases lay between the germline ends. The CDR3 DNA is TGTGCCAGCAGCTCCGACAGCTACGAGCAGTACTTC. This sequence encodes CASSSDSYEQYF.

The chain uses TRBV9 and TRBJ2-7, with 7 bases aligning to TRBD2. From germline, CDR1 is SGDLS and CDR2 YYNGEE. The CDR3 extends over 15 amino acids. Trimming removed 0 bases from V and 3 bases from J; junction bases left unmatched: 6. The chain's CDR3 is CASSVDEGGFYEQYF. CDR3 nucleotide sequence: TGTGCCAGCAGCGTAGATGAGGGAGGGTTCTACGAGCAGTACTTC.

This chain connects TRBV7-6 to TRBJ1-1, with D tentatively TRBD1 (5 bases). Trimming took 5 bases from V and 3 from J, leaving 10 bases between them. CDR1 and CDR2 from the germline V gene are SGHVS and FNYEAQ. The CDR3 runs 13 residues. CDR3 region: CASSQTRDTEAFF. DNA for the CDR3: TGTGCCAGCAGCCAAACCAGGGACACTGAAGCTTTCTTT.

The V and J genes are TRBV7-9 and TRBJ2-7, with D unresolved. Looked up from germline, CDR1 is SEHNR and CDR2 is FQNEAQ (reference sequence). The CDR3 covers 14 residues. V was cut by 5 bases and J by 4 bases, with 15 bases left in between. CDR3 bases: TGTGCCAGCAGCGCCTCGGAGACCCTTTACGAGCAGTACTTC. Translating it yields CASSASETLYEQYF. Looking up the rest from reference TRBV7-9 and TRBJ2-7 gives the full variable domain: DTGVSQNPRHKITKRGQNVTFRCDPISEHNRLYWYRQTLGQGPEFLTYFQNEAQLEKSRLLSDRFSAERPKGSFSTLEIQRTEQGDSAMYLCASSASETLYEQYFGPGTRLTVT.

This chain connects TRBV4-2 to TRBJ2-1; no firm D call. The CDR3 is 16 amino acids. V was pared by 0 bases and J by 7 bases, with 16 bases between. Germline-derived CDR1 and CDR2 are LGHNA and YNFKEQ. The CDR3 reads CASSQEASSFGNEQFF. In DNA, the CDR3 is TGTGCCAGCAGCCAAGAAGCCAGCTCTTTCGGGAATGAGCAGTTCTTC.

The V call is TRBV7-3, the J call TRBJ2-3, with D tentatively TRBD2 (5 bases). V was cut by 4 bases and J by 0 bases, with 11 bases left in between. The germline V gene has CDR1 SGHTA and CDR2 FQGTGA. This CDR3 contains 15 residues. The CDR3 region has the DNA TGTGCCAGCAGCTCCGGGATCACTAGCACAGATACGCAGTATTTT. This codes for CASSSGITSTDTQYF.

This clone was counted a single time. The J gene is TRBJ1-6, the V gene TRBV6-6, with TRBD1 identical over 8 bases. V gave up 6 bases and J gave up 6 bases; unmatched junction bases: 4. The CDR3 consists of 14 residues. Germline lookup yields CDR1 MNHNY and CDR2 SVGAGI (reference sequence). CDR3 sequence: CASRLGQGNSPLHF. CDR3 bases: TGTGCCAGCAGGTTAGGACAGGGTAATTCACCCCTCCACTTT.

This chain's CDR3 is CASSTLAGVTLGNIQYF. The DNA of the CDR3 is TGTGCCAGCAGCACACTAGCGGGAGTCACCCTAGGTAACATTCAGTACTTC. The chain joins TRBV7-2 to TRBJ2-4; 11 bases match TRBD2. Germline CDR1 and CDR2: SGHTA and FQGNSA. V shed 5 bases and J 7 bases; nucleotides not matched to a gene: 13. The CDR3 is 17 amino acids.

The chain recombines TRBV7-2 with TRBJ2-1, with a possible D match to TRBD2 (5 bases). Trimming pared 7 bases from V and 9 bases from J, leaving 13 bases between. The V gene's germline CDR1 is SGHTA and CDR2 FQGNSA. The CDR3 consists of 12 residues. The CDR3 sequence: CASKKAGIEQFF. The CDR3 coding sequence is TGTGCCAGCAAGAAGGCCGGGATTGAGCAGTTCTTC. The full variable domain, completed using reference TRBV7-2 and TRBJ2-1, is GAGVSQSPSNKVTEKGKDVELRCDPISGHTALYWYRQSLGQGLEFLIYFQGNSAPDKSGLPSDRFSAERTGGSVSTLTIQRTQQEDSAVYLCASKKAGIEQFFGPGTRLTVL.